Presented here are 21 T cell receptor beta chains from one specimen sequenced in a study of blood T cell repertoires in COVID-19. This table comes from immunoSEQ multiplex PCR, and its TCRdb copy is limited to in-frame clones, with some not included. In the table there are approximately 290,000 clones, 70% to 90% of which are singletons. The sample comprised peripheral blood. The receptor source for this set is a human donor with COVID-19, enrolled during active disease. The donor label of this sample is uncertain.

V usage is TRBV9 and J usage is TRBJ1-3; no firm D call. The CDR3 runs to 19 residues. Germline CDR1 is SGDLS and CDR2 is YYNGEE. V lost 0 bases to trimming and J lost 0 bases, with 19 bases between them. The CDR3 loop is CASSVEGGRRRDSGNTIYF. The CDR3, as DNA: TGTGCCAGCAGCGTAGAGGGCGGTCGGCGGAGGGACTCTGGAAACACCATATATTTT.

The V call is TRBV10-2, the J call TRBJ2-1; D uncertain. CDR1 and CDR2 (germline): WSHSY, SAAADI. The CDR3 has 14 residues. Between the trimmed V and J ends, which lost 0 bases and 10 bases, there was a span of 13 bases. The CDR3 loop is CASSESMAAAEQFF. The DNA for the CDR3 is TGCGCCAGCAGTGAGTCGATGGCGGCGGCCGAGCAGTTCTTC.

This clone appeared once. This chain joins TRBV2 and TRBJ1-1; D not resolved. Germline V gives CDR1 SNHLY, CDR2 FYNNEI. The CDR3 extends over 12 amino acids. The germline V and J ends were trimmed by 7 bases and 0 bases, with 6 bases remaining between them. In DNA form, the CDR3 reads TGTGCCAGCACCAGTATGAACACTGAAGCTTTCTTT. Its translation: CASTSMNTEAFF. The full variable domain, rest sourced from reference TRBV2 and TRBJ1-1, is EPEVTQTPSHQVTQMGQEVILRCVPISNHLYFYWYRQILGQKVEFLVSFYNNEISEKSEIFDDQFSVERPDGSNFTLKIRSTKLEDSAMYFCASTSMNTEAFFGQGTRLTVV.

This clone was seen once. The chain is built from TRBV7-2 and TRBJ1-2; the D gene is possibly TRBD1 (5 bases). Germline V gene sequence: CDR1 SGHTA, CDR2 FQGNSA. This CDR3 is 13 amino acids long. Trimming cost V 5 bases and J 2 bases, with 9 bases left between them. The CDR3 here is CASSLDTNYGYTF. CDR3 bases: TGTGCCAGCAGCCTGGACACCAACTATGGCTACACCTTC.

The chain recombines TRBV7-2 with TRBJ1-1; 8 positions agree with TRBD1. Germline CDR1 reads SGHTA; CDR2 reads FQGNSA. With 2 bases clipped from V and 1 base from J, the junction kept 6 bases outside the gene matches. CDR3 length equals 16 residues. CDR3: CASSLFPGQENTEAFF. The CDR3 coding sequence is TGTGCCAGCAGCTTATTTCCGGGACAGGAGAACACTGAAGCTTTCTTT. The full variable domain, completed using reference TRBV7-2 and TRBJ1-1, is GAGVSQSPSNKVTEKGKDVELRCDPISGHTALYWYRQSLGQGLEFLIYFQGNSAPDKSGLPSDRFSAERTGGSVSTLTIQRTQQEDSAVYLCASSLFPGQENTEAFFGQGTRLTVV.

The chain is built from TRBV28 and TRBJ1-2; unclear D gene. The V end lost 7 bases, the J end lost 2 bases, and 17 bases lay between the germline ends. Germline CDR1 MDHEN, CDR2 SYDVKM. The CDR3 consists of 15 residues. The CDR3 bases are TGTGCCAGCACCCCCGGCTGGGCAGGAAACTATGGCTACACCTTC. Encoded protein: CASTPGWAGNYGYTF.

The chain couples TRBV6-5 to TRBJ1-2; 10 nucleotides align to TRBD1. CDR1 is MNHEY, CDR2 SVGAGI, per germline. This CDR3 region has 14 residues. The V gene end was trimmed by 9 bases and the J gene end by 1 base; junction bases not matched to a gene: 5. For the CDR3, the DNA is TGTGCCAGTTCAGGACAGGGGGTTAACTATGGCTACACCTTC. It yields the protein CASSGQGVNYGYTF.

J is TRBJ2-3 and V is TRBV3-1 (or the pseudogene TRBV3-2); 10 nucleotides match TRBD2. The CDR3 is made up of 16 amino acids. From germline, CDR1 is LGHDT and CDR2 YNNKEL (reference sequence). Germline trimming cut 3 bases from V and 5 bases from J; bases unmatched to any gene: 8. Here the CDR3 reads CASSQALAGAQDTQYF. CDR3 in DNA: TGTGCCAGCAGCCAGGCTCTAGCGGGAGCGCAAGATACGCAGTATTTT.

V gene TRBV10-3 combines with J gene TRBJ1-3; TRBD1 might be the D (6 bases). CDR3 length: 12 residues. The V end lost 9 bases, the J end lost 4 bases, and 10 bases lay between the germline ends. Per germline, CDR1 ENHRY and CDR2 SYGVKD. The CDR3 sequence is CAIQGRGNTIYF. For the CDR3, the DNA is TGTGCCATACAGGGTCGAGGAAACACCATATATTTT.

The J gene is TRBJ2-3, the V gene TRBV18; D unclear. Between the trimmed V and J ends, which lost 2 bases and 3 bases, there was a span of 12 bases. This CDR3 contains 15 residues. Germline values: CDR1 KGHSH, CDR2 LQKENI. The CDR3 loop is CASSPTVGKTDTQYF. The CDR3 coding sequence is TGTGCCAGCTCACCAACAGTCGGAAAAACAGATACGCAGTATTTT.

The gene calls are TRBV29-1 and TRBJ2-4; 7 bases align to TRBD2. The CDR3 contains 13 residues. From germline, CDR1 is SQVTM and CDR2 ANQGSEA. Trimming took 7 bases from V and 8 from J; bases not matched to a gene: 11. As DNA, the CDR3 is TGCAGCGCCGATCCGGCAGGGAGGGACATTCAGTACTTC. This gives the protein CSADPAGRDIQYF.

The chain's CDR3 is CASSEGVRISEQFF. The CDR3 region has the DNA TGTGCCAGCAGCGAGGGGGTCCGAATATCGGAGCAGTTCTTC. The chain joins TRBV5-4 to TRBJ2-1; a possible D gene is TRBD1 (6 bases). Germline CDR1 is SGHNT and CDR2 is YYREEE (reference sequence). The CDR3 totals 14 residues. Trimming removed 4 bases at V and 10 bases at J, with 18 bases between.

V is TRBV5-8 and J is TRBJ1-1; perhaps TRBD1 as D (6 bases). Trimming left V 1 base short and J 1 base short, with 8 bases between. The CDR3 runs 14 residues. Germline lookup yields CDR1 SGHTS and CDR2 YDEGEE. The CDR3 reads CASSLSRGNTEAFF. The DNA of the CDR3 is TGTGCCAGCAGCTTGAGCAGGGGGAACACTGAAGCTTTCTTT.

This clone was counted between two and nine times. V and J are TRBV5-4 and TRBJ1-3, with TRBD1 as a possible D gene (6 bases). Germline V gene lookup returns CDR1 SGHNT and CDR2 YYREEE (reference sequence). V gave up 3 bases and J gave up 3 bases, with 16 bases separating them. The length of the CDR3 is 16 residues. CDR3 in amino acids: CASSSPQGTLGNTIYF. The CDR3 DNA follows: TGTGCCAGCAGCTCACCACAGGGAACGCTTGGAAACACCATATATTTT. The full variable domain, completed using reference TRBV5-4 and TRBJ1-3, is ETGVTQSPTHLIKTRGQQVTLRCSSQSGHNTVSWYQQALGQGPQFIFQYYREEENGRGNFPPRFSGLQFPNYSSELNVNALELDDSALYLCASSSPQGTLGNTIYFGEGSWLTVV.

V usage is TRBV12-2 and J usage is TRBJ2-1; TRBD2, as called in the table, went unchecked against the DNA. TRBV12-2 is described as a pseudogene. The CDR3 runs to 18 residues. The CDR3 DNA sequence: TGTGCAAGTCGCTTACCGTCCCAAGTCGCGCCCTCAAGAGGGGAGCAGTTCTTC. Translated: CASRLPSQVAPSRGEQFF.

The chain couples TRBV5-4 to TRBJ1-2; D unclear. CDR1 and CDR2 (germline): SGHNT, YYREEE (reference sequence). Trimming took 0 bases from V and 6 from J, leaving 9 bases between them. This CDR3 is 13 amino acids long. Here the CDR3 reads CASSLAGTDGYTF. The CDR3 DNA sequence: TGTGCCAGCAGCTTGGCAGGAACCGATGGCTACACCTTC. Full variable domain (outside the CDR3, taken from reference TRBV5-4 and TRBJ1-2): ETGVTQSPTHLIKTRGQQVTLRCSSQSGHNTVSWYQQALGQGPQFIFQYYREEENGRGNFPPRFSGLQFPNYSSELNVNALELDDSALYLCASSLAGTDGYTFGSGTRLTVV.

The genes are TRBV12-3 or TRBV12-4 and TRBJ2-7; 8 nucleotides match TRBD2. This CDR3 has 12 residues. V lost 3 bases and J lost 7; bases outside the gene matches: 2. CDR3 DNA sequence: TGTGCCAGCAGTTTGTTAGCGGGAGAGCAGTACTTC. This gives the protein CASSLLAGEQYF.

In DNA form, the CDR3 reads TGCGCCAGCAGCCAAGATAGTTCCCAGCCCCAGCATTTT. Protein sequence: CASSQDSSQPQHF. This sequence joins TRBV4-3 and TRBJ1-5, with unresolved D. This CDR3 has 13 amino acids. V was pared by 0 bases and J by 7 bases, with 7 bases between. Germline CDR1 reads LGHNA; CDR2 reads YSLEER.

A note on this clone: Other nucleotide sequences from this sample produce the same CDR3. The J gene is TRBJ1-2, the V gene TRBV28; D is perhaps TRBD1 (6 bases). The CDR3 has 13 amino acids. Germline V CDR1 and CDR2: MDHEN, SYDVKM. V lost 5 bases to trimming and J lost 2 bases, with 9 bases between them. The CDR3 nucleotides are TGTGCCAGCAGTCCGGACAGAAACTATGGCTACACCTTC. Translated: CASSPDRNYGYTF.

The chain uses TRBV27 and TRBJ2-5; a possible D gene is TRBD2 (5 bases). CDR3 size: 16 residues. Between the trimmed V and J ends, which lost 6 bases and 5 bases, there was a span of 22 bases. Germline V gives CDR1 MNHEY, CDR2 SMNVEV (reference sequence). The CDR3, as DNA: TGTGCCAGCAGCTCCCTGGGCAGTTCCCCGGGGGAGACCCAGTACTTC. It specifies CASSSLGSSPGETQYF.

CDR3: CASSRQGIGTEAFF. CDR3 DNA: TGTGCCAGCAGCCGACAGGGGATAGGCACTGAAGCTTTCTTT. The gene calls are TRBV6-5 and TRBJ1-1, with 8 bases that match TRBD1. Losses at the gene ends were 6 bases for V and 4 bases for J; bases not matched to a gene: 7. The CDR3 length is 14 residues. Germline V gives CDR1 MNHEY, CDR2 SVGAGI.